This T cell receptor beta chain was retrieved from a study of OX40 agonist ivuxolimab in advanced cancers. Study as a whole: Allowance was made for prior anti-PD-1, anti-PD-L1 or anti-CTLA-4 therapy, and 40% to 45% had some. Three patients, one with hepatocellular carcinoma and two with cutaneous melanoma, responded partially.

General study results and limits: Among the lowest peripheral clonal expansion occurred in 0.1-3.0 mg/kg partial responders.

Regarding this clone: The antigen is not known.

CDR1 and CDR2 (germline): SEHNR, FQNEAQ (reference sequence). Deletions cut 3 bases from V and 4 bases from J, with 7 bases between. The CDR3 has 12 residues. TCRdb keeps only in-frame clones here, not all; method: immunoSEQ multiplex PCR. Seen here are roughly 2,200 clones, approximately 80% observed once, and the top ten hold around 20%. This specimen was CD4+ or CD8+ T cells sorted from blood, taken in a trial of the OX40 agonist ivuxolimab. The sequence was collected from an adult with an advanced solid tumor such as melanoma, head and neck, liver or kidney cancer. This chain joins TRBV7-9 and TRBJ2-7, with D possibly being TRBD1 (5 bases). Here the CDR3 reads CASSFTGYEQYF. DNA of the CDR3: TGTGCCAGCAGCTTTACAGGTTACGAGCAGTACTTC.